The 2 T cell receptor beta chains listed next were all sequenced from one sample in a study of blood T cells in healthy people across ages. The use of a sample-barcoded 5' primer and a J-beta primer mix characterized a second PCR of about 7 to 12 cycles. MiXCR, run by TCRdb on the 5' RACE reads, gives a single entry per CDR3 protein. The top ten clones hold 15% of a sample with fewer than 800,000 distinct CDR3 sequences, roughly 32% of them seen once. Sequencing was done on a sample of blood. The origin of the receptors is a woman at least 80 years old in good health.

This rearrangement joins TRBV5-5 to TRBJ2-2; possibly TRBD1 for D (5 bases). Trimming stripped 0 bases from V and 4 bases from J, with 10 bases between. The CDR3 is made up of 15 amino acids. Looked up from germline, CDR1 is SGHKS and CDR2 is YYEKEE (reference sequence). CDR3 region: CASSLEGAATGELFF. The CDR3 bases are TGTGCCAGCAGCTTGGAAGGGGCAGCCACCGGGGAGCTGTTTTTT. The whole variable domain, filled in from reference TRBV5-5 and TRBJ2-2, reads DAGVTQSPTHLIKTRGQQVTLRCSPISGHKSVSWYQQVLGQGPQFIFQYYEKEERGRGNFPDRFSARQFPNYSSELNVNALLLGDSALYLCASSLEGAATGELFFGEGSRLTVL.

Ten or more counts support this clonotype. The chain is built from TRBV28 and TRBJ1-4; D is uncertain. The CDR3 consists of 13 residues. Germline V lookup: CDR1 MDHEN, CDR2 SYDVKM. CDR3 bases: TGTGCGGTGTCCGGGGATTGGCGTGAAAAACTGTTTTTT. Residues: CAVSGDWREKLFF.